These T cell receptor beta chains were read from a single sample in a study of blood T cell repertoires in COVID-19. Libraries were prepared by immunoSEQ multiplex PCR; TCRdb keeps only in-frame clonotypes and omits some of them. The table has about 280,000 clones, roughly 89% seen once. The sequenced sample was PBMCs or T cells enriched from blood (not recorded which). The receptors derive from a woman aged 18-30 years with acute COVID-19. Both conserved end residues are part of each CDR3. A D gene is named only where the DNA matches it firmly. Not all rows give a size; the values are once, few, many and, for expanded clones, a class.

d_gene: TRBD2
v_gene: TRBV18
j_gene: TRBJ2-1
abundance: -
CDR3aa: CASSRLAGGNEQFF
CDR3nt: TGTGCCAGCTCACGACTAGCGGGAGGCAATGAGCAGTTCTTC

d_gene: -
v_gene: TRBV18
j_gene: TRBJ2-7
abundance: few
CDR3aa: CASSPRYSPTPDYEQYF
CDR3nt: TGTGCCAGCTCACCAAGGTATAGCCCAACACCAGACTACGAGCAGTACTTC

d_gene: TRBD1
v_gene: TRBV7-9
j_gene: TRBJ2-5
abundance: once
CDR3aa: CASSSSYQGARETQYF
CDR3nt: TGTGCCAGCAGCTCATCCTACCAGGGGGCTAGGGAGACCCAGTACTTC

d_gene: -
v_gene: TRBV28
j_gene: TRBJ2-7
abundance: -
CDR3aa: CASSFVFPYEQYF
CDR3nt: TGTGCCAGCAGTTTCGTGTTCCCCTACGAGCAGTACTTC

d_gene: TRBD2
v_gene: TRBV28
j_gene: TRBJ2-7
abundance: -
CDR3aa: CASSLGQGMVAGGSASYEQYF
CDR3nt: TGTGCCAGCAGTTTAGGTCAGGGTATGGTCGCGGGCGGGAGTGCATCCTACGAGCAGTACTTC

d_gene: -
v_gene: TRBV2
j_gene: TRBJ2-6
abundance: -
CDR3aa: CASSSTRVSGANVLTF
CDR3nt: TGTGCCAGCAGTTCGACTAGGGTCTCTGGGGCCAACGTCCTGACTTTC

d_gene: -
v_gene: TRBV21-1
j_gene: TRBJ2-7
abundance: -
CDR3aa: CASSKREGSSGLIYEQYF
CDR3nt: TGTGCCAGCAGCAAAAGAGAAGGGTCTAGCGGCCTCATCTACGAGCAGTACTTC

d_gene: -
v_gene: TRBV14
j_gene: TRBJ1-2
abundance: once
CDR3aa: CASSQDQGNYGYTF
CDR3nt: TGTGCCAGCAGCCAAGATCAGGGAAACTATGGCTACACCTTC

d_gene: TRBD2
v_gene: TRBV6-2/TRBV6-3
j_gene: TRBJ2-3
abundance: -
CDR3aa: CASSGLAGGLGGTQYF
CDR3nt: TGTGCCAGCAGTGGACTAGCGGGAGGACTCGGGGGTACGCAGTATTTT

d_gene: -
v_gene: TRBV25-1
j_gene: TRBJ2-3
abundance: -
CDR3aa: CASSELRVTDTQYF
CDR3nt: TGTGCCAGCAGTGAATTGAGGGTCACAGATACGCAGTATTTT

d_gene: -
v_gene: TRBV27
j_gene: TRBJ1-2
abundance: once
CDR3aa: CASSFRPYEGSYGYTF
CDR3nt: TGTGCCAGCAGTTTCAGGCCCTATGAGGGAAGCTATGGCTACACCTTC

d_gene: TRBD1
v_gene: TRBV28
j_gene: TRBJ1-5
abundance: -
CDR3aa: CASSLSAGGRNQPQHF
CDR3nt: TGTGCCAGCAGTTTATCGGCAGGGGGGCGCAATCAGCCCCAGCATTTT

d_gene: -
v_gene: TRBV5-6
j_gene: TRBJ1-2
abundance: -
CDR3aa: CASRLRAKPTNYGYTF
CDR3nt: TGTGCCAGCAGGCTTCGTGCGAAACCTACTAACTATGGCTACACCTTC

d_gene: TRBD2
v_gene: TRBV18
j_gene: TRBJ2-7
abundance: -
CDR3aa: CASSQGLAGSSYEQYF
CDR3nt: TGTGCCAGCTCCCAGGGACTAGCGGGCAGCTCCTACGAGCAGTACTTC

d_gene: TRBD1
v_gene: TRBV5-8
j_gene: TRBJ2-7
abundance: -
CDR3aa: CASSLGQGKLKEQYF
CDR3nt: TGTGCCAGCAGCCTAGGACAGGGGAAACTTAAGGAGCAGTACTTC

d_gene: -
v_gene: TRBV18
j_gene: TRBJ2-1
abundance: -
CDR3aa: CASSQLALNEQFF
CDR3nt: TGTGCCAGCTCCCAACTAGCTCTCAATGAGCAGTTCTTC

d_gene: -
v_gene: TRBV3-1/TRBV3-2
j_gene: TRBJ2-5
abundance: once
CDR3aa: CASSHRRQQETQYF
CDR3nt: TGTGCCAGCAGCCACCGCAGACAACAAGAGACCCAGTACTTC

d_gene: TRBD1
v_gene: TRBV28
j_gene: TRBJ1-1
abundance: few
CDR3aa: CASRTGGSNTEAFF
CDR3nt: TGTGCCAGCAGGACAGGGGGCTCGAACACTGAAGCTTTCTTT

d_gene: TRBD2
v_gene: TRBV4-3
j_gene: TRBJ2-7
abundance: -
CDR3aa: CASSQGSGLGLDEQYF
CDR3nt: TGCGCCAGCAGCCAAGGATCGGGACTAGGATTGGACGAGCAGTACTTC

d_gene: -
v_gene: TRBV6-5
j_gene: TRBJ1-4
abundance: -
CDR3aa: CASRRRWLNEKLFF
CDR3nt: TGTGCCAGTCGAAGGCGGTGGCTAAATGAAAAACTGTTTTTT

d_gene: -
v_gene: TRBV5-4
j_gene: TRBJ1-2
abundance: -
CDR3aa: CASSLGGNTRRNYGYTF
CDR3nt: TGTGCCAGCAGCTTGGGGGGCAATACGCGGCGGAACTATGGCTACACCTTC

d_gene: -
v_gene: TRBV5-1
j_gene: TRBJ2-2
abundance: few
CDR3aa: CASSLGAANTGELFF
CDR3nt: TGCGCCAGCAGCTTGGGGGCCGCGAACACCGGGGAGCTGTTTTTT

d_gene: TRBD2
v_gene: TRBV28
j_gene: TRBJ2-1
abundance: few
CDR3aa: CASGLAGNNEQFF
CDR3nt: TGTGCCAGCGGACTAGCGGGAAACAATGAGCAGTTCTTC

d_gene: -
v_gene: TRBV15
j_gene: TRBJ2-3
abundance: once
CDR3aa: CATSQFGATDTQYF
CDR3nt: TGTGCCACCAGTCAATTTGGGGCCACAGATACGCAGTATTTT

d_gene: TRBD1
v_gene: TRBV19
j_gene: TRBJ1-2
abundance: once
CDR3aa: CASSIRTGNGYTF
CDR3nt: TGTGCCAGTAGTATTCGGACAGGGAATGGCTACACCTTC

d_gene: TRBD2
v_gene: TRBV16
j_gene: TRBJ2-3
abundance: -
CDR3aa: CASSSENGLAGDTQYF
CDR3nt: TGTGCCAGCAGCAGTGAGAACGGACTAGCGGGGGATACGCAGTATTTT

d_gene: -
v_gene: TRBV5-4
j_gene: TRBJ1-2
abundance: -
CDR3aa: CASSLYSSSGYTF
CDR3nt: TGTGCCAGCAGCCTCTACTCGAGCTCTGGCTACACCTTC

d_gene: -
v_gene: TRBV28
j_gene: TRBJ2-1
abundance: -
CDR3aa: CASRTTYNEQFF
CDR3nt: TGTGCCAGCAGGACTACCTACAATGAGCAGTTCTTC

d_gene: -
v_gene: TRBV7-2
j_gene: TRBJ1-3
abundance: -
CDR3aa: CASTSPAGRGGNTIYF
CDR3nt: TGTGCCAGCACCTCACCCGCGGGAAGGGGAGGAAACACCATATATTTT

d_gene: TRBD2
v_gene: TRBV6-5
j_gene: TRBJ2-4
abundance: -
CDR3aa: CASSPWASGNIQYF
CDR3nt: TGTGCCAGCAGTCCCTGGGCTAGCGGAAACATTCAGTACTTC

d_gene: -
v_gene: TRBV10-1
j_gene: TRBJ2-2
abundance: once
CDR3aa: CASSHGGTGELFF
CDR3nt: TGCGCCAGCAGCCACGGCGGCACCGGGGAGCTGTTTTTT

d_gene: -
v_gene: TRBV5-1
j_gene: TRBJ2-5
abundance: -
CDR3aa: CASSLGNRIRETQYF
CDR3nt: TGCGCCAGCAGCTTGGGTAACAGGATACGAGAGACCCAGTACTTC

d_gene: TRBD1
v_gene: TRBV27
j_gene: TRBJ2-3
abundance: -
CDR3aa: CASSFRQGASDTQYF
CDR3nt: TGTGCCAGCAGTTTTAGGCAGGGGGCCTCGGATACGCAGTATTTT

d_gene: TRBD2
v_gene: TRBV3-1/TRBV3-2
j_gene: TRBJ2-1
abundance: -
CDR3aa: CASSQDLAGVKEQFF
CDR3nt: TGTGCCAGCAGCCAAGATCTAGCGGGAGTAAAAGAGCAGTTCTTC

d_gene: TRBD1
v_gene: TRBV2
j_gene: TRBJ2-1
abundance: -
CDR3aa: CASLGDSPRSYNEQFF
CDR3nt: TGTGCCAGCCTTGGGGACAGCCCACGATCCTACAATGAGCAGTTCTTC

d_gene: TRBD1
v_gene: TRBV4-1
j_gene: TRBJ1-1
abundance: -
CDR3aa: CASSHRGSGQGVNTEAFF
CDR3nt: TGCGCCAGCAGCCACCGAGGCTCGGGACAGGGGGTGAACACTGAAGCTTTCTTT

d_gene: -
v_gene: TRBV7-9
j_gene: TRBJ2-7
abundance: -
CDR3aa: CASSHQTGSYEQYF
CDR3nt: TGTGCCAGCAGCCACCAGACAGGCTCCTACGAGCAGTACTTC

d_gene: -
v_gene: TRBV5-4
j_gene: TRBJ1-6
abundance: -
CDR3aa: CASSLDGGLDNSPLHF
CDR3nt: TGTGCCAGCAGCTTGGACGGGGGGCTCGATAATTCACCCCTCCACTTT

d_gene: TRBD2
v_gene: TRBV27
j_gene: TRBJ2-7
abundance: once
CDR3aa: CASSLASGAAYEQYF
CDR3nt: TGTGCCAGCAGTTTAGCTAGCGGGGCGGCCTACGAGCAGTACTTC

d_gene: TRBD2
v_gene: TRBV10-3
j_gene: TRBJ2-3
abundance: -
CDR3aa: CAISRTSGTTDTQYF
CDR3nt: TGTGCCATCAGCAGGACTAGCGGGACCACAGATACGCAGTATTTT

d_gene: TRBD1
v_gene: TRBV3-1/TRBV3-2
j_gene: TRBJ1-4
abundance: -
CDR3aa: CASSTRQGPLFF
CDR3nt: TGTGCCAGCAGCACCCGACAGGGTCCTCTTTTTTTT

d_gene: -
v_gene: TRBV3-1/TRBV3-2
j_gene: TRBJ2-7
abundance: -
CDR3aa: CASSQKGVHEQYF
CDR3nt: TGTGCCAGCAGCCAAAAAGGGGTCCACGAGCAGTACTTC

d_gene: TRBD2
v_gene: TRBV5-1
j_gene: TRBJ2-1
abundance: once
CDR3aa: CASSLGALASGSGWNEQFF
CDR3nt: TGCGCCAGCAGCTTGGGGGCGCTGGCTAGCGGGAGTGGGTGGAATGAGCAGTTCTTC

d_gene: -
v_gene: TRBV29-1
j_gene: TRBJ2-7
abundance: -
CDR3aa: CSVEGGRGLRNEQYF
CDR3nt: TGCAGCGTTGAAGGGGGGCGGGGGCTCCGCAACGAGCAGTACTTC

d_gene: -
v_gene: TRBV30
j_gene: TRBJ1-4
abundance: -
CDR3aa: CAWSKPLTGNEKLFF
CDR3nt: TGTGCCTGGAGTAAACCACTGACGGGTAATGAAAAACTGTTTTTT

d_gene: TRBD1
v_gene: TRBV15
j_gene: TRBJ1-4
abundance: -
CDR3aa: CATSSGGAGGADEKLFF
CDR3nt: TGTGCCACCAGCTCTGGTGGGGCAGGGGGCGCAGATGAAAAACTGTTTTTT

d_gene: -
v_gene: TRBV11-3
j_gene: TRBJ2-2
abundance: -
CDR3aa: CASSLGPSKPGELFF
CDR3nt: TGTGCCAGCAGCTTAGGTCCCTCTAAACCCGGGGAGCTGTTTTTT

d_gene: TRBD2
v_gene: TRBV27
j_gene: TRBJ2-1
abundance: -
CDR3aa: CASSLWTSGASYNEQFF
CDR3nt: TGTGCCAGCAGTTTATGGACTAGCGGGGCCTCCTACAATGAGCAGTTCTTC

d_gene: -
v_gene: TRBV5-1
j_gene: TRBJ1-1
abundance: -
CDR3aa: CASKIVGGQQNTEAFF
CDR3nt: TGCGCCAGCAAGATTGTCGGAGGACAGCAGAACACTGAAGCTTTCTTT

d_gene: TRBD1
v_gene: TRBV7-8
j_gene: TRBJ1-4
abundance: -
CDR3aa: CASSRDRGLREKLFF
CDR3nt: TGTGCCAGCAGCCGAGACAGGGGGCTCAGGGAAAAACTGTTTTTT

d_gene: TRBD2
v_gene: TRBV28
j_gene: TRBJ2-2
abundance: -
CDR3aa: CAILAGALRGELFF
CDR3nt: TGTGCCATACTAGCGGGAGCGTTACGCGGGGAGCTGTTTTTT

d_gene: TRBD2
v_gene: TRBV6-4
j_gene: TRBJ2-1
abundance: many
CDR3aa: CASSDDPSRTSNEQFF
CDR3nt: TGTGCCAGCAGTGACGATCCCAGCAGGACTAGCAATGAGCAGTTCTTC

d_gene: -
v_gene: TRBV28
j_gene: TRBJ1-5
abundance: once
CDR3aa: CASSFSVNQPQHF
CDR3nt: TGTGCCAGCAGTTTTTCTGTCAATCAGCCCCAGCATTTT